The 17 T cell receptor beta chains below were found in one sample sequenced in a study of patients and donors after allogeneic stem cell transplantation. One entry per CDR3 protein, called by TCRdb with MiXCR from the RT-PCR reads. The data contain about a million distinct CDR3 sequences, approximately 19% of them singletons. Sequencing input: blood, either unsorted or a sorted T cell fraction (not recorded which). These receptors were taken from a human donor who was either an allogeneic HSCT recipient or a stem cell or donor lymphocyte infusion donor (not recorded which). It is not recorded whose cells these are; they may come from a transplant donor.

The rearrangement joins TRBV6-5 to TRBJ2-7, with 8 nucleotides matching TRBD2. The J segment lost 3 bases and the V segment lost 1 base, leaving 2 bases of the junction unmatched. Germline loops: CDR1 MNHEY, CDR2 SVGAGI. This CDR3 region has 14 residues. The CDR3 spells CASSYYSGNYEQYF. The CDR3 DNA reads TGTGCCAGCAGTTACTATAGCGGGAACTACGAGCAGTACTTC.

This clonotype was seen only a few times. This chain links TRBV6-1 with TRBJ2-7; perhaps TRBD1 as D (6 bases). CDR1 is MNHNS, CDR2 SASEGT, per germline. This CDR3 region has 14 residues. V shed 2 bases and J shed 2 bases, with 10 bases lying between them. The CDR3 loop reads CASSERTAPYEQYF. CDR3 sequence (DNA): TGTGCCAGCAGTGAAAGGACAGCCCCCTACGAGCAGTACTTC.

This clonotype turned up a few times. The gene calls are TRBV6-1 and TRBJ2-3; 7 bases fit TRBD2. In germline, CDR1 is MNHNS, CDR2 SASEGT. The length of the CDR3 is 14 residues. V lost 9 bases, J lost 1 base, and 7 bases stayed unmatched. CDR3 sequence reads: CASMKRGRTDTQYF. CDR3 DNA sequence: TGTGCCAGTATGAAGCGGGGACGCACAGATACGCAGTATTTT.

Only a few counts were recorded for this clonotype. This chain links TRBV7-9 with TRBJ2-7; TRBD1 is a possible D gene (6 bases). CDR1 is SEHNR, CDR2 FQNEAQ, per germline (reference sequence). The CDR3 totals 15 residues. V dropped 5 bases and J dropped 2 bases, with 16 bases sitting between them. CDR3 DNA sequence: TGTGCCAGCAGCCAGAGCCCGGACAGAACCTACGAGCAGTACTTC. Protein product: CASSQSPDRTYEQYF.

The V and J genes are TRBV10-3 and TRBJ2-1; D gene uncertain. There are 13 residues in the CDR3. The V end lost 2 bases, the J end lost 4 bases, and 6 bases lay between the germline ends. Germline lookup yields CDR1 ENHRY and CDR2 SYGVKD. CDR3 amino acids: CAISEGYYNEQFF. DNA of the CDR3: TGTGCCATCAGTGAGGGCTATTACAATGAGCAGTTCTTC.

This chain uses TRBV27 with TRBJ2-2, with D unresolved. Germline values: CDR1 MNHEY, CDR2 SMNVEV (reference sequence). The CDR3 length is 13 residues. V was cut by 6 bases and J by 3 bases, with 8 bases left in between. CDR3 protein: CASRTSYTGELFF. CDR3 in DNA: TGTGCCAGCAGAACCAGCTACACCGGGGAGCTGTTTTTT.

For the CDR3, the DNA is TGCAGCGTTGAAGATCTTGTGACAGGGTTTGGCTACACCTTC. Its protein is CSVEDLVTGFGYTF. The chain has TRBV29-1 and TRBJ1-2; 7 bases line up with TRBD1. CDR3 length: 14 residues. The trim removed 0 bases at V and 7 bases at J, leaving 8 bases unmatched. CDR1 and CDR2 from the germline V gene are SQVTM and ANQGSEA.

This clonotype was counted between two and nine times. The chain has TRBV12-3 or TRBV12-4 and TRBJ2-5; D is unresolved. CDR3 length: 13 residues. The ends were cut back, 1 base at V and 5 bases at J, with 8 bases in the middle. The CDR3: CASSLGRWETQYF. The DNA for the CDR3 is TGTGCCAGCAGTTTAGGGCGTTGGGAGACCCAGTACTTC.

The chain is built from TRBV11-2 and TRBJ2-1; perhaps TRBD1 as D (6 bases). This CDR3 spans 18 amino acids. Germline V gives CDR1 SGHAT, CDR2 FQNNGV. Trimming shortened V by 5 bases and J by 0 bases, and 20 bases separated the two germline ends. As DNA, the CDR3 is TGTGCCAGCAGCCTAAAATCCGGGACAACCACCTCCTACAATGAGCAGTTCTTC. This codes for CASSLKSGTTTSYNEQFF.

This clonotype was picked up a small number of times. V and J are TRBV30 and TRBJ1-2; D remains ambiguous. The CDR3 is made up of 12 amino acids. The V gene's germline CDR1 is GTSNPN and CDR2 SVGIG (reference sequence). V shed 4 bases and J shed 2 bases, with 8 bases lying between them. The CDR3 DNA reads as TGTGCCTGGACTACCACCAACTATGGCTACACCTTC. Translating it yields CAWTTTNYGYTF. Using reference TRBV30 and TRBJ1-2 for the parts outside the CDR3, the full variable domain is SQTIHQWPATLVQPVGSPLSLECTVEGTSNPNLYWYRQAAGRGLQLLFYSVGIGQISSEVPQNLSASRPQDRQFILSSKKLLLSDSGFYLCAWTTTNYGYTFGSGTRLTVV.

The CDR3 coding sequence is TGTGCCAGCAGTGCCGGATGGTACAGGGGCGGGGGCACTGAAGCTTTCTTT. Protein product: CASSAGWYRGGGTEAFF. This chain joins TRBV6-1 and TRBJ1-1; 7 bases align to TRBD1. CDR1 and CDR2 (germline): MNHNS, SASEGT. The CDR3 is 17 amino acids. The V gene end was trimmed by 4 bases and the J gene end by 4 bases; junction bases not matched to a gene: 15.

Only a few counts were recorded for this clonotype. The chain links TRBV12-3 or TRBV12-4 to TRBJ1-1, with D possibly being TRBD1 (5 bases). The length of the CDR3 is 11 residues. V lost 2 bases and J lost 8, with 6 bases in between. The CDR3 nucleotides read TGTGCCAGCAGTTTACGACAGGAAGCTTTCTTT. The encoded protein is CASSLRQEAFF.

CDR3 sequence reads: CSARGGGVSYEQYF. The CDR3 DNA sequence: TGCAGTGCTAGAGGGGGCGGGGTCTCCTACGAGCAGTACTTC. This chain connects TRBV20-1 to TRBJ2-7; perhaps TRBD2 as D (6 bases). The CDR3 length is 14 residues. Germline V gene data show CDR1 as DFQATT and CDR2 as SNEGSKA (reference sequence). V lost 1 base to trimming and J lost 0 bases, with 10 bases between them.

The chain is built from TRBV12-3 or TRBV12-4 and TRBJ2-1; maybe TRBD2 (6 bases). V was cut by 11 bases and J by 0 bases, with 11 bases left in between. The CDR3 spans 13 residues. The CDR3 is CALAASSYNEQFF. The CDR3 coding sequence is TGTGCCTTAGCGGCCTCCTCCTACAATGAGCAGTTCTTC.

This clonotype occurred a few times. The chain's CDR3 is CASSQAPDIGNTIYF. The CDR3 DNA sequence: TGCGCCAGCAGCCAAGCCCCGGACATCGGAAACACCATATATTTT. The rearrangement joins TRBV4-1 to TRBJ1-3, with D perhaps matching TRBD1 (5 bases). The ends were cut back, 1 base at V and 4 bases at J, with 11 bases in the middle. The germline V gene has CDR1 MGHRA and CDR2 YSYEKL. This CDR3 has 15 amino acids.

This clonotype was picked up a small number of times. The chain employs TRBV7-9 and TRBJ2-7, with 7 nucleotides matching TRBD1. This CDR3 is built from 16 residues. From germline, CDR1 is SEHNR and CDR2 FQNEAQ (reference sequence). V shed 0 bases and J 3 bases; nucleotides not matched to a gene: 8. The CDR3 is CASSLAPVQGIYEQYF. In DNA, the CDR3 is TGTGCCAGCAGCTTAGCCCCAGTACAGGGGATCTACGAGCAGTACTTC.

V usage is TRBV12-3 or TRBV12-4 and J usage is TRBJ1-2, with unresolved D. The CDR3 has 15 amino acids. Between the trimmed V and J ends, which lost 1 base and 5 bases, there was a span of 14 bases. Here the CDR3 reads CASSLDRPATYGYTF. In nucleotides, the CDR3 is TGTGCCAGCAGTTTAGATAGGCCAGCAACTTATGGCTACACCTTC.